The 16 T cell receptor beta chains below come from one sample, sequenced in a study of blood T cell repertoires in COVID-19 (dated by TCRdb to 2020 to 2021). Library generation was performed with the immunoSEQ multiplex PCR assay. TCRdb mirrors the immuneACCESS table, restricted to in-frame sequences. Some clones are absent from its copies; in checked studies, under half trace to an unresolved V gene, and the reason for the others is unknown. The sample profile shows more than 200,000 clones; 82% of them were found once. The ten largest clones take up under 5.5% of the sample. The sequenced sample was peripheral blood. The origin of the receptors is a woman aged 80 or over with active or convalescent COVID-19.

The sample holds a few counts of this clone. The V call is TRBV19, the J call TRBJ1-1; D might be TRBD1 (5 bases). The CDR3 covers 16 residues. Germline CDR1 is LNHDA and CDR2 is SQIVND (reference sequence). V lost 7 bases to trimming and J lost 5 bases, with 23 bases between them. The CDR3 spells CASTSAEMVGVTEAFF. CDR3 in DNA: TGTGCCAGTACTTCTGCCGAGATGGTAGGGGTTACTGAAGCTTTCTTT. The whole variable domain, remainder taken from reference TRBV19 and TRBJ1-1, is DGGITQSPKYLFRKEGQNVTLSCEQNLNHDAMYWYRQDPGQGLRLIYYSQIVNDFQKGDIAEGYSVSREKKESFPLTVTSAQKNPTAFYLCASTSAEMVGVTEAFFGQGTRLTVV.

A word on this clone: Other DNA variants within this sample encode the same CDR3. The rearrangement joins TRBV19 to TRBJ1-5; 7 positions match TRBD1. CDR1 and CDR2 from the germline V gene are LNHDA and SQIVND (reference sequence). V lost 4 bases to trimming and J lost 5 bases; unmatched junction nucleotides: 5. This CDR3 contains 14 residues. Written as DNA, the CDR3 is TGTGCCAGTAGTAGGGACAGTGTTTATCAGCCCCAGCATTTT. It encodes CASSRDSVYQPQHF.

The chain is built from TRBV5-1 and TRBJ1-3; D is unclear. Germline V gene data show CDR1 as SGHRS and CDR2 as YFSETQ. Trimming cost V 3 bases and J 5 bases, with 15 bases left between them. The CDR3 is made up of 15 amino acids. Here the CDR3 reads CASSSGGSMRNTIYF. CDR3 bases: TGCGCCAGCAGCTCTGGCGGCTCCATGAGAAACACCATATATTTT. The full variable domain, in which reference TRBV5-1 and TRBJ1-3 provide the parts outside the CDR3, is KAGVTQTPRYLIKTRGQQVTLSCSPISGHRSVSWYQQTPGQGLQFLFEYFSETQRNKGNFPGRFSGRQFSNSRSEMNVSTLELGDSALYLCASSSGGSMRNTIYFGEGSWLTVV.

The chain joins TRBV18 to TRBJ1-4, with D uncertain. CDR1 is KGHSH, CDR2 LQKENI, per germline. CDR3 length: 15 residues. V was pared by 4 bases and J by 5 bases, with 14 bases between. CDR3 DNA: TGTGCCAGCTCACAGTACCCAGTTCCAAATGAAAAACTGTTTTTT. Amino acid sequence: CASSQYPVPNEKLFF.

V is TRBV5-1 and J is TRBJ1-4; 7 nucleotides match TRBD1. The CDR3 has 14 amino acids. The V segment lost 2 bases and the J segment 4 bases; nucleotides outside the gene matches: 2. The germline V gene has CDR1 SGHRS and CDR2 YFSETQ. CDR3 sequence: CASSFAGGNEKLFF. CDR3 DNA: TGCGCCAGCAGCTTTGCAGGGGGTAATGAAAAACTGTTTTTT.

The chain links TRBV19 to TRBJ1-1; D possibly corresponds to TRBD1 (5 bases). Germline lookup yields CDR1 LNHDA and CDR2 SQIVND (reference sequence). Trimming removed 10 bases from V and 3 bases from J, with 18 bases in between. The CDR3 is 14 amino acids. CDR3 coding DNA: TGTGCCACCCAAGAAGGGGTTTCGGACACTGAAGCTTTCTTT. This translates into CATQEGVSDTEAFF.

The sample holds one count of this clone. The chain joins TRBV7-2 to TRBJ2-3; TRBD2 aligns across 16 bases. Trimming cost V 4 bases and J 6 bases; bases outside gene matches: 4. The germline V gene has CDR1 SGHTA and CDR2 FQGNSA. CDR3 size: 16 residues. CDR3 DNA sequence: TGTGCCAGCAGCTCTGGGACTAGCGGGAGGGCCGATACGCAGTATTTT. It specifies CASSSGTSGRADTQYF.

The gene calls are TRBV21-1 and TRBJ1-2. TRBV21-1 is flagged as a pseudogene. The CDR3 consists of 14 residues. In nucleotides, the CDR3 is TGTGCCAGCAGCAACCTAGTAGTTTGGTATGGCTACACCTTC. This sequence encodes CASSNLVVWYGYTF.

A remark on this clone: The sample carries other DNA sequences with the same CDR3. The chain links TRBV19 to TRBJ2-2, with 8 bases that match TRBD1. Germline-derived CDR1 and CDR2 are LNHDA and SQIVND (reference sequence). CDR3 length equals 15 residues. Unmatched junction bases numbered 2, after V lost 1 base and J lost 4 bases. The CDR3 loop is CASSIGQGTTGELFF. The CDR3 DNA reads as TGTGCCAGTAGTATAGGACAGGGGACCACCGGGGAGCTGTTTTTT.

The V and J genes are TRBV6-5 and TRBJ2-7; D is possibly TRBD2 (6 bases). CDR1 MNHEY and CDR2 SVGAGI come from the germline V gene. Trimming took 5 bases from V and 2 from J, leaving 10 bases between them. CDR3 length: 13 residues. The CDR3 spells CASSRDSPYEQYF. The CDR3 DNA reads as TGTGCCAGCAGTCGGGACTCCCCCTACGAGCAGTACTTC.

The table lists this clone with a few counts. The DNA of the CDR3 is TGTGCCAGCACCCTTAGCGGGGTCTCCTACGAGCAGTACTTC. Residues: CASTLSGVSYEQYF. The genes are TRBV7-9 and TRBJ2-7; 8 bases match TRBD2. J lost 0 bases, V lost 7 bases, and 5 bases had no gene match. The CDR3 extends over 14 amino acids. Germline-derived CDR1 and CDR2 are SEHNR and FQNEAQ (reference sequence).

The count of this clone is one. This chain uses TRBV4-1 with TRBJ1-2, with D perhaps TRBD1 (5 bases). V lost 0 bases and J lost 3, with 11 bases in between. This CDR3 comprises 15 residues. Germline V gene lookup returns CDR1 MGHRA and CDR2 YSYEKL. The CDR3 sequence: CASSQDSTGDYGYTF. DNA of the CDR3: TGCGCCAGCAGCCAAGATTCAACAGGAGACTATGGCTACACCTTC.

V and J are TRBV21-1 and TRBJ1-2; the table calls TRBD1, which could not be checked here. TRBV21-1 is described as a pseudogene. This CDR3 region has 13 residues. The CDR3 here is CASRGQGAWGYTF. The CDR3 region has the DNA TGTGCCAGCAGAGGACAGGGGGCGTGGGGCTACACCTTC.

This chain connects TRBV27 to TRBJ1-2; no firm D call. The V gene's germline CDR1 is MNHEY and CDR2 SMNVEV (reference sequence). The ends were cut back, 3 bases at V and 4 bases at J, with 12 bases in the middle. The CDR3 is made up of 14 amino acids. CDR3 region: CASSLTSMAYGYTF. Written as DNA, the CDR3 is TGTGCCAGCAGTTTGACAAGCATGGCCTATGGCTACACCTTC.

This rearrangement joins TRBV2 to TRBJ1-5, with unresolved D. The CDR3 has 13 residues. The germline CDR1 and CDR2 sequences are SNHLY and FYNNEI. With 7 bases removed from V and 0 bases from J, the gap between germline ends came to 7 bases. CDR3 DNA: TGTGCCAGCACAGGTAATAGCAATCAGCCCCAGCATTTT. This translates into CASTGNSNQPQHF.

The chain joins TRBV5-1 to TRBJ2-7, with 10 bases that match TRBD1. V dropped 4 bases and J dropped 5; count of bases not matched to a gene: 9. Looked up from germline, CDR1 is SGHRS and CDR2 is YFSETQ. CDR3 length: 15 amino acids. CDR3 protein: CASSPHAGTGDEQYF. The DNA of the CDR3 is TGCGCCAGCAGCCCACACGCCGGGACAGGGGACGAGCAGTACTTC.